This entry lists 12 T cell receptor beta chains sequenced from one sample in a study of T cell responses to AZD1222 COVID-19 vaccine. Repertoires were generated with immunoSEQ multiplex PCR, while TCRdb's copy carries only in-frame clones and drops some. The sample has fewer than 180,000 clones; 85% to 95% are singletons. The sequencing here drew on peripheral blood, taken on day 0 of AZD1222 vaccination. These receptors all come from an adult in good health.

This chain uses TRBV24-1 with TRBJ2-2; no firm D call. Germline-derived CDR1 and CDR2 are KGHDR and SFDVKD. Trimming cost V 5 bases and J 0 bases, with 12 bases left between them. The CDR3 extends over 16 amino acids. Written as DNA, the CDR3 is TGTGCCACCAGTGGGGGTAAGAACCCGAACACCGGGGAGCTGTTTTTT. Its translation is CATSGGKNPNTGELFF.

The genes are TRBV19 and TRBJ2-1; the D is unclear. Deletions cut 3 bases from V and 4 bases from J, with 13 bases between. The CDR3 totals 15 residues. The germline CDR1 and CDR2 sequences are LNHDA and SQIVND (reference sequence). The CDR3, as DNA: TGTGCCAGTAGTATGCGGAACAGAAGATACAATGAGCAGTTCTTC. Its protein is CASSMRNRRYNEQFF. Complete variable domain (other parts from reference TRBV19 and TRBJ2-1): DGGITQSPKYLFRKEGQNVTLSCEQNLNHDAMYWYRQDPGQGLRLIYYSQIVNDFQKGDIAEGYSVSREKKESFPLTVTSAQKNPTAFYLCASSMRNRRYNEQFFGPGTRLTVL.

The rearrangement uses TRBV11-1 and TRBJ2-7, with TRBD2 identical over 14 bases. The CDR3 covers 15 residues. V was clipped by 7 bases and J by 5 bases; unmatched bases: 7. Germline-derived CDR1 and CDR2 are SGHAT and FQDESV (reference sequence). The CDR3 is CASKRGLAGDDEQYV. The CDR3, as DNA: TGTGCCAGCAAGCGGGGACTAGCGGGAGATGACGAGCAGTACGTC.

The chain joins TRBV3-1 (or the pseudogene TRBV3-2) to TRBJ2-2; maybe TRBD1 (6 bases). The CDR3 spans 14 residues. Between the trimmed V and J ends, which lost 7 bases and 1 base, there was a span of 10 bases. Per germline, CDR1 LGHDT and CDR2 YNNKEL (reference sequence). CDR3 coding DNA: TGTGCCAGCACCCGGACAGTGAACACCGGGGAGCTGTTTTTT. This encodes CASTRTVNTGELFF.

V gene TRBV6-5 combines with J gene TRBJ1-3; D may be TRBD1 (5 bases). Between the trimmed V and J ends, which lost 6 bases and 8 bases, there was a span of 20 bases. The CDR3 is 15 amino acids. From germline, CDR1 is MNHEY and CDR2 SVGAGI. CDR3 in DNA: TGTGCCAGCAGCCGACAAGGGACTCTCGGGGACACCATATATTTT. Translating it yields CASSRQGTLGDTIYF.

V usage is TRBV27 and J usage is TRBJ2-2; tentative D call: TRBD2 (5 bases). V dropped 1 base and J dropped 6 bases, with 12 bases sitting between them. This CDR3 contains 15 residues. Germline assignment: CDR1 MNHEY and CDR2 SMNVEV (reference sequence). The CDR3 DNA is TGTGCCAGCAGTTTATTCCGCAGCGGATCCGGGGAGCTGTTTTTT. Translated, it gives CASSLFRSGSGELFF.

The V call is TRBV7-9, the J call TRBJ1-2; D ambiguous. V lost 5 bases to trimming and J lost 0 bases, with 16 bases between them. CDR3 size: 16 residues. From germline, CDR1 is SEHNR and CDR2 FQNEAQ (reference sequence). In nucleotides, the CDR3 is TGTGCCAGCAGCCCCGCAGGAGAAAAAGCTAACTATGGCTACACCTTC. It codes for CASSPAGEKANYGYTF.

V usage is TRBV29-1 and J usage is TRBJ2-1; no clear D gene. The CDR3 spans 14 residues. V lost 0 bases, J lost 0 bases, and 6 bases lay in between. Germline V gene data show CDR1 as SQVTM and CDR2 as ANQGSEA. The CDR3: CSVEDSGSYNEQFF. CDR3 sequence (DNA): TGCAGCGTTGAAGATTCGGGCTCCTACAATGAGCAGTTCTTC.

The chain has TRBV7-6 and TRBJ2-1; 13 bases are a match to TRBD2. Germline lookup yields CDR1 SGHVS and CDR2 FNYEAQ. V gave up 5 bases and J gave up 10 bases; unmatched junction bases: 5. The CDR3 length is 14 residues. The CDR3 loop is CASSGGLAGIEQFF. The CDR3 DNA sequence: TGTGCCAGCAGCGGGGGACTAGCGGGAATCGAGCAGTTCTTC. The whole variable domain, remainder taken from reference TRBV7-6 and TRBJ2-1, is GAGVSQSPRYKVTKRGQDVALRCDPISGHVSLYWYRQALGQGPEFLTYFNYEAQQDKSGLPNDRFSAERPEGSISTLTIQRTEQRDSAMYRCASSGGLAGIEQFFGPGTRLTVL.

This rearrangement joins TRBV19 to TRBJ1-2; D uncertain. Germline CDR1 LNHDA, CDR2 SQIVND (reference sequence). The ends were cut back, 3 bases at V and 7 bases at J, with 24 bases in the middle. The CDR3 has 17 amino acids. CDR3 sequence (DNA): TGTGCCAGTAGTATGAGGGCCCGCCAGAGGGATATGATTGGCTACACCTTC. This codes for CASSMRARQRDMIGYTF.

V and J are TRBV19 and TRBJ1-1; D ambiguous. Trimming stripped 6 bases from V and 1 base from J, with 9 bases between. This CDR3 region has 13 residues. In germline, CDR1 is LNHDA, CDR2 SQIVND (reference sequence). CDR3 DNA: TGTGCCAGTAGCCTGGGAAGGAACACTGAAGCTTTCTTT. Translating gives CASSLGRNTEAFF.

CDR3 in amino acids: CASSTGTSGNTIYF. CDR3 sequence (DNA): TGTGCCAGCAGCACCGGGACCTCTGGAAACACCATATATTTT. The J gene is TRBJ1-3, the V gene TRBV7-9, with D perhaps TRBD1 (5 bases). V lost 5 bases and J 0 bases, leaving 8 bases between the germline ends. The germline gives CDR1 SEHNR, CDR2 FQNEAQ (reference sequence). CDR3 length: 14 amino acids.